The rows below give T cell receptor beta chains drawn from one sample of a study of blood T cell repertoires in COVID-19. Here immunoSEQ multiplex PCR was the method, and the copy in TCRdb shows in-frame clones only, minus some. The table has hundreds of thousands of clones, 70% to 90% seen once; the top ten hold 1% to 1.5%. The sequencing input was peripheral blood. All receptors derive from a man aged 65 to 79 with acute or convalescent COVID-19. CDR3s include the opening cysteine and the closing phenylalanine or tryptophan. Fields, in order: CDR3 DNA, CDR3 protein, clone size, V gene, D gene, J gene. D genes are given only for firm matches. Size is omitted from some rows. Given values are once, few, many or a class for expanded clones.

TGTGCCAGCAGCCAAGCGGTTGAGGGAGGCACTGAAGCTTTCTTT,CASSQAVEGGTEAFF,.,TRBV4-2,.,TRBJ1-1
TGTGCCATCAGTGAAGAGCTAGATACGCAGTATTTT,CAISEELDTQYF,.,TRBV10-3,.,TRBJ2-3
TGTGCCAGCAGCGTAGCGGGGGTATCGACCGGGGAGCTGTTTTTT,CASSVAGVSTGELFF,.,TRBV9,.,TRBJ2-2
TGTGCCAGCAGTTACTCGTGGAGGGTGGGCAATCAGCCCCAGCATTTT,CASSYSWRVGNQPQHF,.,TRBV6-5,.,TRBJ1-5
TGTGCCAGCAGCTTACCGCTGGGACTAGGGTCGAACATTCAGTACTTC,CASSLPLGLGSNIQYF,.,TRBV7-9,TRBD2,TRBJ2-4
TGCGCCAGCAACACCGGGACAGGTGGAGATACGCAGTATTTT,CASNTGTGGDTQYF,.,TRBV5-1,TRBD1,TRBJ2-3
TGCGCCAGCAGCTTGGACTACAGGGAAATCTATGGCTACACCTTC,CASSLDYREIYGYTF,few,TRBV5-1,.,TRBJ1-2
TGTGCCAGCAGCTGGACAGGGGGCTATGGCTACACCTTC,CASSWTGGYGYTF,once,TRBV12-3/TRBV12-4,TRBD1,TRBJ1-2
TGTGCCAGCAGCGGACAGGGAAACTATGGCTACACCTTC,CASSGQGNYGYTF,few,TRBV7-9,TRBD1,TRBJ1-2
TGTGCCAGCAGCTTGGACAGGGGAAGTGATAGCAATCAGCCCCAGCATTTT,CASSLDRGSDSNQPQHF,.,TRBV5-8,TRBD1,TRBJ1-5
TGTGCCAGCAGCTCGGGACTAGCGAGAATTTACAATGAGCAGTTCTTC,CASSSGLARIYNEQFF,.,TRBV11-2,TRBD2,TRBJ2-1
TGCGCCAGCAGTCAATCGGACGGGGGAAAAGTCAATAGAGTTCAGGAGTACCCGGGGAATGAGCAGTTCTTC,CASSQSDGGKVNRVQEYPGNEQFF,.,TRBV23-1,.,TRBJ2-1
TGCGCCAGCAGCTTTCTGGCTAGCGGGCCGGGGGATACGCAGTATTTT,CASSFLASGPGDTQYF,.,TRBV5-1,TRBD2,TRBJ2-3
TGTGCCAGCAGCGCCCAATGGAGGGATGAGCAGTTCTTC,CASSAQWRDEQFF,.,TRBV6-4,.,TRBJ2-1
TGTGCCAGCCGTGAGAATTTAGAAGAGACCCAGTACTTC,CASRENLEETQYF,.,TRBV6-1,.,TRBJ2-5
TGTGCCAGCAGTTTTCAACAGGCCCGGAGGGCCCAGTACTTC,CASSFQQARRAQYF,.,TRBV28,.,TRBJ2-5
TGTGCCAGCAGCTTACAACTCAGGGCTAATGAAAAACTGTTTTTT,CASSLQLRANEKLFF,.,TRBV7-2,.,TRBJ1-4
TGTGCCAGCAGTTCCCTACAGGTCTATGGAGATACGCAGTATTTT,CASSSLQVYGDTQYF,.,TRBV28,.,TRBJ2-3
TGCGCCAGCAGCTTGATCTCTCCAGGGAGGGATACGCAGTATTTT,CASSLISPGRDTQYF,.,TRBV5-1,.,TRBJ2-3
TGTGCCAGCAGTCCCCGTGCGGATGGGTATTCACCCCTCCACTTT,CASSPRADGYSPLHF,.,TRBV6-5,.,TRBJ1-6
TGTGCCAGCAGCTTAGGCCTAGAAATAGATACGCAGTATTTT,CASSLGLEIDTQYF,.,TRBV7-2,.,TRBJ2-3
TGTGCCAGCAGCTTAGATCAACTAGATACGCAGTATTTT,CASSLDQLDTQYF,.,TRBV11-3,.,TRBJ2-3
TGTGCCAGCAGCCAGGCGTCGGGGAACACTGAAGCTTTCTTT,CASSQASGNTEAFF,.,TRBV4-2,.,TRBJ1-1
TGCGCCAGCAGTTCCGGGATGAACACTGAAGCTTTCTTT,CASSSGMNTEAFF,.,TRBV5-1,.,TRBJ1-1
TGTGCCAGCAGCTGGCGACAGGGGACGGACATTCAGTACTTC,CASSWRQGTDIQYF,.,TRBV7-6,TRBD1,TRBJ2-4
TGTGCCAGCAGATCGGACAGGTCGTCCTACGAGCAGTACTTC,CASRSDRSSYEQYF,few,TRBV6-5,TRBD1,TRBJ2-7
TGTGCCAGCAGGCGCCGGGAACTCCACTATGGCTACACCTTC,CASRRRELHYGYTF,.,TRBV6-5,.,TRBJ1-2
TGTGCCAGCAGTTTCCGGACTACCCCGCTCTACGAGCAGTACTTC,CASSFRTTPLYEQYF,.,TRBV6-2/TRBV6-3,.,TRBJ2-7
TGTGCCACTGGGGCCGGGTTGAACACTGAAGCTTTCTTT,CATGAGLNTEAFF,.,TRBV10-3,.,TRBJ1-1
TGCGCCAGCAAATATAATTGGGGGGTTTCCGGGGAGCTGTTTTTT,CASKYNWGVSGELFF,.,TRBV4-1,.,TRBJ2-2
TGTGCCAGCAGTGAACAGGGACAGGGGGACACTGAAGCTTTCTTT,CASSEQGQGDTEAFF,once,TRBV2,TRBD1,TRBJ1-1
TGCGCCAGCAGCGAGGATGAGACCCAGTACTTC,CASSEDETQYF,.,TRBV5-1,.,TRBJ2-5
TGCGCCAGCAGCCCCACGGACAGAATCACAGATACGCAGTATTTT,CASSPTDRITDTQYF,.,TRBV4-1,.,TRBJ2-3
TGTGCCACCAGCAGAGAGAGGCAGTATGGCTACACCTTC,CATSRERQYGYTF,.,TRBV15,.,TRBJ1-2
TGTGCCAGCAGCCGACGCCGGGGGAACGAGCAGTACTTC,CASSRRRGNEQYF,.,TRBV5-6,.,TRBJ2-7
TGTGCCAGTAGTATTGAAGGCGGGGGGCGCGGGAGAGGGCAGTTCTTC,CASSIEGGGRGRGQFF,.,TRBV19,TRBD2,TRBJ2-1
TGTGCCAGTACGGACAGGGGTTCGACTGAAGCTTTCTTT,CASTDRGSTEAFF,.,TRBV19,TRBD1,TRBJ1-1
TGCGCCAGCAGCTCCAACGACCCAGGGTATGGCTACACCTTC,CASSSNDPGYGYTF,.,TRBV5-1,.,TRBJ1-2
TGTGCCAGCAGTCCCTCGGGACAGGGTACGGATACGCAGTATTTT,CASSPSGQGTDTQYF,.,TRBV6-5,TRBD1,TRBJ2-3
TGTGCCTGGAGCCCGGGACTAGGGGCCGCAGAGACCCAGTACTTC,CAWSPGLGAAETQYF,.,TRBV30,TRBD2,TRBJ2-5
TGTGCCAGCAGTTACGGGGGGCTAGCGGGCCAAGAGACCCAGTACTTC,CASSYGGLAGQETQYF,once,TRBV6-2/TRBV6-3,TRBD2,TRBJ2-5
TGTGCCAGCAGCGTCGGGACAGGGCCTTTGTCCCTCCACTTT,CASSVGTGPLSLHF,.,TRBV28,TRBD1,TRBJ1-6
TGTGCCAGCAGCCCTGCGGGACAGGAACTCGAGCAGTACTTC,CASSPAGQELEQYF,.,TRBV4-2,TRBD1,TRBJ2-7
TGTGCCAGCAGCTTGGGACTAGCGGCATCCTACGAGCAGTACTTC,CASSLGLAASYEQYF,.,TRBV7-2,TRBD2,TRBJ2-7
TGCGCCAGCAGCCCACAGCTCTACGAGCAGTACTTC,CASSPQLYEQYF,.,TRBV10-2,.,TRBJ2-7
TGTGCCAGCAGCGGTACCCCGGGACAGGGGGCCCACAATGAGCAGTTCTTC,CASSGTPGQGAHNEQFF,.,TRBV7-2,TRBD1,TRBJ2-1
TGTGCCAGCAGCTTTGCAGAGCGCTATGGCTACACCTTC,CASSFAERYGYTF,.,TRBV7-2,.,TRBJ1-2
TGTGCCAGCAGCTTAGGAGGGCGCGAGACTGAAGCTTTCTTT,CASSLGGRETEAFF,.,TRBV7-8,.,TRBJ1-1
TGTGCCAGCAGCAAAGACAACTTTCTGGACGGAGGTTTGAATGAGCAGTTCTTC,CASSKDNFLDGGLNEQFF,.,TRBV21-1,.,TRBJ2-1
TGTGCCAGCAGCTTGGAACAGGGCTACACTGAAGCTTTCTTT,CASSLEQGYTEAFF,.,TRBV5-5,.,TRBJ1-1
TGTGCCAGCAGCCAAGCTGGGGGGGCCGAACGATATAATTCACCCCTCCACTTT,CASSQAGGAERYNSPLHF,once,TRBV4-2,.,TRBJ1-6